The 6 T cell receptor beta chains presented below share a single source sample, sequenced in a study of identifying expanded T cells in peripheral blood. Here immunoSEQ multiplex PCR was the method, and the copy in TCRdb shows in-frame clones only, minus some. Among about 47,000 clones listed, around 82% were seen once. Sequenced: blood. These receptors came from a person between 18 and 69 years old in good health.

The genes are TRBV30 and TRBJ2-1; D not certain. The CDR3 totals 16 residues. Trimming took 2 bases from V and 0 from J, leaving 14 bases between them. The germline CDR1 and CDR2 sequences are GTSNPN and SVGIG (reference sequence). The CDR3 nucleotides read TGTGCCTGGAGTTTAGGTGGTTCGAGCTCCTACAATGAGCAGTTCTTC. Residues: CAWSLGGSSSYNEQFF.

The chain has TRBV19 and TRBJ1-1; D is undetermined. V shed 5 bases and J shed 4 bases, with 11 bases lying between them. There are 13 residues in the CDR3. Germline values: CDR1 LNHDA, CDR2 SQIVND (reference sequence). The CDR3 DNA reads as TGTGCCAGTAGTCCTGGTCGGTTCACTGAAGCTTTCTTT. Its translation is CASSPGRFTEAFF.

The rearrangement joins TRBV11-2 to TRBJ1-5, with a weak D call TRBD1 (5 bases). CDR1 SGHAT and CDR2 FQNNGV come from the germline V gene. Trimming stripped 5 bases from V and 3 bases from J, with 14 bases between. This CDR3 spans 15 amino acids. CDR3: CASSQVPGLNQPQHF. CDR3 bases: TGTGCCAGCAGCCAAGTTCCGGGACTCAATCAGCCCCAGCATTTT.

The chain uses TRBV27 and TRBJ2-3; D may be TRBD2 (6 bases). Trimming cost V 6 bases and J 2 bases, with 27 bases left between them. The CDR3 has 19 residues. Germline lookup yields CDR1 MNHEY and CDR2 SMNVEV (reference sequence). The CDR3 is CASSSSRTSRMGITDTQYF. CDR3 in DNA: TGTGCCAGCAGCTCTTCTCGCACTAGCCGGATGGGTATCACAGATACGCAGTATTTT.

The table lists this clone with a few counts. The rearrangement joins TRBV6-1 to TRBJ1-5, with D perhaps matching TRBD1 (5 bases). This CDR3 contains 15 residues. Looked up from germline, CDR1 is MNHNS and CDR2 is SASEGT. The V gene lost 6 bases and the J gene lost 0 bases, with 12 bases spanning the gap. CDR3 sequence reads: CASRGTDYSNQPQHF. The CDR3 nucleotides read TGTGCCAGCAGGGGGACGGATTATAGCAATCAGCCCCAGCATTTT.

Turning to this clone: An end of the junction differs from the germline gene, which may be a read error. The chain employs TRBV12-5 and TRBJ1-2; D not resolved. The CDR3 is 13 residues long. Per the germline V gene, CDR1 is LGHNT and CDR2 is FRNRAP. CDR3 nucleotides: TGTGCTAGTGGTTTGGACCGGTCCTATGGCTACATCTTC. This encodes CASGLDRSYGYIF. The whole variable domain, filled in from reference TRBV12-5 and TRBJ1-2, reads DARVTQTPRHKVTEMGQEVTMRCQPILGHNTVFWYRQTMMQGLELLAYFRNRAPLDDSGMPKDRFSAEMPDATLATLKIQPSEPRDSAVYFCASGLDRSYGYIFGSGTRLTVV.